This TCR beta chain was identified during a study of blood T cell repertoires in COVID-19. Study details: Spain, Italy and the United States supplied samples that represented acute and convalescent COVID-19. The cDNA or gDNA used as material had been derived from T cells, B-cell-depleted T cells, or PBMCs.

Per the authors' pipeline: Reference gene primer amplification yielded estimated nucleated cell counts. TCRdb's copy holds only in-frame clones and misses some; the assay was immunoSEQ multiplex PCR. The DNA gave D and trimming, while V, J and clone size come from that table. The sample records about 34,000 clones, about 85% being singletons. CDR1 and CDR2 from the germline V gene are SGHTS and YDEGEE. Trimming took 0 bases from V and 6 from J; bases not matched to a gene: 4. CDR3 length: 14 residues. The sequence was collected from a human donor with acute or convalescent COVID-19. The donor label of this sample is uncertain. Material: peripheral blood. The V call is TRBV5-8, the J call TRBJ1-2, with TRBD1 matching over 8 bases. The DNA for the CDR3 is TGTGCCAGCAGCTTGGGGACAGGGACGGATGGCTACACCTTC. This encodes CASSLGTGTDGYTF.